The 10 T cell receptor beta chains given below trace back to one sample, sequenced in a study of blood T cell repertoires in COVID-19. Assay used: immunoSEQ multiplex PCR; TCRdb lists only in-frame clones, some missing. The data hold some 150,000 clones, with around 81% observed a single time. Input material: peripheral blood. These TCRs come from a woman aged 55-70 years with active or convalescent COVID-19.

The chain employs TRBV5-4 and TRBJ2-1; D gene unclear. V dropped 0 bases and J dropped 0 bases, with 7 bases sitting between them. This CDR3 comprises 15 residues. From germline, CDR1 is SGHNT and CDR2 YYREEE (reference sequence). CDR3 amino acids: CASSLERSSYNEQFF. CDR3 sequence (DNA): TGTGCCAGCAGCTTGGAACGGAGCTCCTACAATGAGCAGTTCTTC.

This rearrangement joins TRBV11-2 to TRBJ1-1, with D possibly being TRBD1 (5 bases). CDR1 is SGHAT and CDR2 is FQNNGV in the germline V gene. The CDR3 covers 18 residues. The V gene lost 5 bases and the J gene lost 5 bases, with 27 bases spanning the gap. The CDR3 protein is CASSPLRRGRVVKTEAFF. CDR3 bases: TGTGCCAGCAGCCCCCTCCGGAGGGGCCGCGTCGTTAAGACTGAAGCTTTCTTT. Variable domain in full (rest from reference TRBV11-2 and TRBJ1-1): EAGVAQSPRYKIIEKRQSVAFWCNPISGHATLYWYQQILGQGPKLLIQFQNNGVVDDSQLPKDRFSAERLKGVDSTLKIQPAKLEDSAVYLCASSPLRRGRVVKTEAFFGQGTRLTVV.

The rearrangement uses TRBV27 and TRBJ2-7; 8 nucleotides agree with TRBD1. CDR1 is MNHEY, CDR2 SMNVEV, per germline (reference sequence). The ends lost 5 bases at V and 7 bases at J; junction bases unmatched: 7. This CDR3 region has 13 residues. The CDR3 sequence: CASSLIDRGEQYF. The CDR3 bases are TGTGCCAGCAGTCTCATTGACAGGGGAGAGCAGTACTTC.

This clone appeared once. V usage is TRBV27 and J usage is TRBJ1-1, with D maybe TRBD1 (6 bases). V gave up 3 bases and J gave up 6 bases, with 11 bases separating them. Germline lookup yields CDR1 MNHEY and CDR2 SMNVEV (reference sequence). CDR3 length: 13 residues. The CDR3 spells CASSLGAGAEAFF. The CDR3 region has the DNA TGTGCCAGCAGTTTGGGGGCGGGCGCTGAAGCTTTCTTT.

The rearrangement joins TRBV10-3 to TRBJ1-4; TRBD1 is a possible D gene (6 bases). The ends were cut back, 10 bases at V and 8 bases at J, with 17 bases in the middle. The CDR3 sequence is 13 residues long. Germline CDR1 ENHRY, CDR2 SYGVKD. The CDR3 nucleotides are TGTGCCACCAGGGCGGGGGGCAGCGAAAAACTGTTTTTT. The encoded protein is CATRAGGSEKLFF.

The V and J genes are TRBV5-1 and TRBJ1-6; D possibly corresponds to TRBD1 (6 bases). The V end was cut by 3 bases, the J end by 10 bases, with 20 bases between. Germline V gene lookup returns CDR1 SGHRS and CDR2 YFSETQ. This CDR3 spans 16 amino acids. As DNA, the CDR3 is TGCGCCAGCAGCTCAAGCTCACAGGGCCGGCAATCACCCCTCCACTTT. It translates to CASSSSSQGRQSPLHF.

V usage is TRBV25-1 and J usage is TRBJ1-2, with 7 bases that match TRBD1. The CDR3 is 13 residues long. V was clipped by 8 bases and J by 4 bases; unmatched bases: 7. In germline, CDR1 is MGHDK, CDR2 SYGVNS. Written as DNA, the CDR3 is TGTGCCAGCTCCGACAGGGTTGGCTATGGCTACACCTTC. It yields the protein CASSDRVGYGYTF.

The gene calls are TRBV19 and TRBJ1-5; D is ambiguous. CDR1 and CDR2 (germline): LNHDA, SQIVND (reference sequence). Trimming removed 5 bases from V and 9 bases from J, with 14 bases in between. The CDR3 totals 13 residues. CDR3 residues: CASSPPSVRPQHF. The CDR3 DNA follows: TGTGCCAGTAGTCCCCCGTCGGTCCGGCCCCAGCATTTT. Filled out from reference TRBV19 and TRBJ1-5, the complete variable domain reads DGGITQSPKYLFRKEGQNVTLSCEQNLNHDAMYWYRQDPGQGLRLIYYSQIVNDFQKGDIAEGYSVSREKKESFPLTVTSAQKNPTAFYLCASSPPSVRPQHFGDGTRLSIL.

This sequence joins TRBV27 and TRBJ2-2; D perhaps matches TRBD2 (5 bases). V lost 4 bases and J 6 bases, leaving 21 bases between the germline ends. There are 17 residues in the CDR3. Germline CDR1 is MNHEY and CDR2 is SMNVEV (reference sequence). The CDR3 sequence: CASSYYDLRRPAGELFF. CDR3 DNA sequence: TGTGCCAGCAGTTATTACGACCTGCGGAGGCCCGCCGGGGAGCTGTTTTTT.

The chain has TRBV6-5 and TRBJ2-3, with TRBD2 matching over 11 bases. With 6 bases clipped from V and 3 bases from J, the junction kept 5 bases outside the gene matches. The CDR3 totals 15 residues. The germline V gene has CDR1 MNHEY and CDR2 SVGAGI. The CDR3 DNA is TGTGCCAGCAGCCCCGGGACTAGCGGTACAGATACGCAGTATTTT. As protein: CASSPGTSGTDTQYF.